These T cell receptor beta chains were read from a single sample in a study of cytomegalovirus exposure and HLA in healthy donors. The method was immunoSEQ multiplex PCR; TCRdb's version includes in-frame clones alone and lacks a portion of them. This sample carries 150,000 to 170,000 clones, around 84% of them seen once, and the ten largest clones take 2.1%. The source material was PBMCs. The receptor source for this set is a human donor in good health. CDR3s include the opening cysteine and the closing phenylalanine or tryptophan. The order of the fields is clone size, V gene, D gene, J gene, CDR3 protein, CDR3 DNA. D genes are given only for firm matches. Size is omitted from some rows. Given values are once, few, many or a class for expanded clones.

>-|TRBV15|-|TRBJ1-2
CATTVGANYGYTF
TGTGCCACCACCGTAGGGGCCAACTATGGCTACACCTTC
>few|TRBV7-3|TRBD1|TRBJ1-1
CASSLTGADTEAFF
TGTGCCAGCAGCTTGACAGGGGCGGACACTGAAGCTTTCTTT
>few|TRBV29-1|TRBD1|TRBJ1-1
CSVGGGMNTEAFF
TGCAGCGTTGGAGGGGGCATGAACACTGAAGCTTTCTTT
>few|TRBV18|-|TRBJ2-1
CASSPSSGPYNEQFF
TGTGCCAGCTCACCCAGTAGCGGACCCTACAATGAGCAGTTCTTC
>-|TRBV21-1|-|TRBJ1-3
CASSKAESLSGNTIYF
TGTGCCAGCAGCAAAGCGGAGAGCCTCTCTGGAAACACCATATATTTT
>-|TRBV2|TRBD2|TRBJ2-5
CASHQGAGGGETQYF
TGTGCCAGTCATCAGGGAGCGGGAGGGGGAGAGACCCAGTACTTC
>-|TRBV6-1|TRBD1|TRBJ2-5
CASSDYRGRGQETQYF
TGTGCCAGCAGTGACTACAGGGGGCGAGGTCAAGAGACCCAGTACTTC
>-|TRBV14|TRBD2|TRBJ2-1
CASSPPGLAVNEQFF
TGTGCCAGCAGCCCCCCGGGACTAGCGGTAAATGAGCAGTTCTTC
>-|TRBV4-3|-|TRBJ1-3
CASSQLGGDTIYF
TGCGCCAGCAGCCAATTAGGGGGAGACACCATATATTTT
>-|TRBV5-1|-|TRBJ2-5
CASTVGLQETQYF
TGCGCCAGCACGGTGGGACTCCAAGAGACCCAGTACTTC
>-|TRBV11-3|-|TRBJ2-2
CASSPGSGSGGELFF
TGTGCCAGCAGCCCTGGGAGCGGGTCGGGTGGGGAGCTGTTTTTT
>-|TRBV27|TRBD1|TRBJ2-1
CASTPTGVDLFF
TGTGCCAGCACCCCGACAGGGGTGGATCTGTTCTTC
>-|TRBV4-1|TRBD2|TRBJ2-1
CASSQGLREGQIGEQFF
TGCGCCAGCAGCCAAGGGCTGCGGGAGGGCCAAATCGGTGAGCAGTTCTTC
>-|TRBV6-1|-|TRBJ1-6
CASSEWRDASNSPLHF
TGTGCCAGCAGTGAGTGGCGGGACGCGTCTAATTCACCCCTCCACTTT
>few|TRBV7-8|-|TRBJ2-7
CASSLAGTYYEQYF
TGTGCCAGCAGCTTAGCAGGGACATACTACGAGCAGTACTTC
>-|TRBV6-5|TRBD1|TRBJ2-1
CASSRDSYNEQFF
TGTGCCAGCAGCCGGGACAGCTACAATGAGCAGTTCTTC
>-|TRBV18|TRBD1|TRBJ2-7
CASSPPAGTGYDEQYF
TGTGCCAGCTCACCTCCGGCCGGGACAGGGTACGACGAGCAGTACTTC
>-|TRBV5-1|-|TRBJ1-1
CASGLDSLNTEAFF
TGCGCCAGCGGGTTAGACAGCCTGAACACTGAAGCTTTCTTT
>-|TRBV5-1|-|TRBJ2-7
CASRTGQTNPPYEQYF
TGCGCCAGCAGAACGGGACAAACCAATCCGCCCTACGAGCAGTACTTC
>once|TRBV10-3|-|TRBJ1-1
CAISYRETTEAFF
TGTGCCATCAGTTACAGGGAAACCACTGAAGCTTTCTTT
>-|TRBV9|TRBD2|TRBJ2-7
CASSVYATSGASSYEQYF
TGTGCCAGCAGCGTCTACGCTACTAGCGGGGCTAGCTCCTACGAGCAGTACTTC
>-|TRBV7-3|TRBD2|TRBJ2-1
CASSSLPTSGSPGAYNEQFF
TGTGCCAGCAGCTCACTACCGACTAGCGGGAGCCCTGGGGCCTACAATGAGCAGTTCTTC
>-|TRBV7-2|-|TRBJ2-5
CASSLGWLEETQYF
TGTGCCAGCAGCTTAGGTTGGTTAGAAGAGACCCAGTACTTC
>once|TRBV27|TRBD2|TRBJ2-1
CASSFLAGYNEQFF
TGTGCCAGCAGTTTCCTAGCGGGGTACAATGAGCAGTTCTTC
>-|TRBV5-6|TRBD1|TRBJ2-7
CASSQPTGGLSEQYF
TGTGCCAGCAGCCAGCCGACAGGGGGCCTCTCCGAGCAGTACTTC
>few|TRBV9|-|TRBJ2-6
CASSADRLTWEGANVLTF
TGTGCCAGCAGCGCCGACAGGCTGACCTGGGAAGGGGCCAACGTCCTGACTTTC
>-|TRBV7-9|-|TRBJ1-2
CASSLPTLDYGYTF
TGTGCCAGCAGCTTACCAACGTTAGACTATGGCTACACCTTC
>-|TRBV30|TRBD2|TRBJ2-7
CAWRASGRNSYEQYF
TGTGCCTGGAGAGCTAGCGGGAGAAACTCCTACGAGCAGTACTTC
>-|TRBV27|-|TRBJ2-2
CASSSRHRGTGELFF
TGTGCCAGCAGTTCCCGACACCGGGGCACCGGGGAGCTGTTTTTT
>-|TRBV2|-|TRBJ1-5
CASGWTENQPQHF
TGTGCCAGCGGTTGGACAGAAAATCAGCCCCAGCATTTT
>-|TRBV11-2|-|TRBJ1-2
CASSRIDTSGKGYTF
TGTGCCAGCAGCCGGATCGACACCTCAGGGAAAGGCTACACCTTC
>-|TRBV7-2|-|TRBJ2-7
CASSFTSAATYEQYF
TGTGCCAGCAGTTTTACATCTGCGGCCACCTACGAGCAGTACTTC
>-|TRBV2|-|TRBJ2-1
CASTRTIGSNEQFF
TGTGCCAGCACCCGCACCATTGGCAGCAATGAGCAGTTCTTC
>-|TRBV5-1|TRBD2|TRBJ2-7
CASSRDYSYEQYF
TGCGCCAGCAGCAGGGACTACTCCTACGAGCAGTACTTC
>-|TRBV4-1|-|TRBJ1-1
CASSQDGRQMNTEAFF
TGCGCCAGCAGCCAAGATGGAAGACAGATGAACACTGAAGCTTTCTTT
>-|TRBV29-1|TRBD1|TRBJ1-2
CSVEQGALGYTF
TGCAGCGTTGAACAGGGGGCGCTCGGCTACACCTTC
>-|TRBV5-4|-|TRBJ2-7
CASSSKQGPYEQYF
TGTGCCAGCAGCTCGAAACAGGGCCCCTACGAGCAGTACTTC
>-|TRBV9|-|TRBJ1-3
CASSVEAGSGNTIYF
TGTGCCAGCAGCGTAGAGGCAGGGTCTGGAAACACCATATATTTT
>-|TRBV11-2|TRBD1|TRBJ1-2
CASSLAGQGAYGYTF
TGTGCCAGCAGCTTAGCGGGACAGGGTGCCTATGGCTACACCTTC
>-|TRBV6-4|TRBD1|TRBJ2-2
CASSRSRGRNTGELFF
TGTGCCAGCAGCAGAAGCAGGGGGAGGAACACCGGGGAGCTGTTTTTT